A single T cell receptor (beta chain) is shown here with its context. This sample is part of a study of blood T cell repertoires in COVID-19. About the study: The samples span acute and convalescent COVID-19 from the United States, Italy and Spain. T cells, B-cell-depleted T cells, or PBMCs provided the cDNA or gDNA that served as material.

Per the original data handling: Amplifying reference gene primers gave estimates of nucleated cell counts. TCRdb's table, derived via immunoSEQ multiplex PCR, lists solely in-frame clones and lacks some. V and J calls and clone size are as listed in that table; D and trimming were resolved from the DNA. The sample includes about 150,000 clones, around 84% of them seen just once. This CDR3 spans 14 amino acids. V shed 3 bases and J shed 4 bases, with 11 bases lying between them. CDR1 is LNHDA, CDR2 SQIVND, per germline (reference sequence). Material: peripheral blood. The rearrangement uses TRBV19 and TRBJ2-3, with a weak D call TRBD2 (7 bases). The receptor's source is a man in his 60s with active or convalescent COVID-19. CDR3 sequence: CASSIGGGADTQYF. CDR3 in DNA: TGTGCCAGTAGTATTGGGGGGGGCGCAGATACGCAGTATTTT.